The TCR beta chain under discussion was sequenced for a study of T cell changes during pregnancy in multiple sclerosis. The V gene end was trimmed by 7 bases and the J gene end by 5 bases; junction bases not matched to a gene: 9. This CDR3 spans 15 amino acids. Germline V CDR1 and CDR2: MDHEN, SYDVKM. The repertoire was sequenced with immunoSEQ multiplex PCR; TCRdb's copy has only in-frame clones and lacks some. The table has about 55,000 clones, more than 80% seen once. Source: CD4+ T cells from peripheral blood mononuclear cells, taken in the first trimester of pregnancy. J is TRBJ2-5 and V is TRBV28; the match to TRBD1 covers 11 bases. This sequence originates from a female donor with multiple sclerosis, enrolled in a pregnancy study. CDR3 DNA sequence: TGTGCCAGCACCAAAGGGGACAGGGGGAGGGAGACCCAGTACTTC. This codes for CASTKGDRGRETQYF.